This T cell receptor (beta chain) was sequenced for a study of response to subunit inactivated influenza vaccine. The study's findings and limits: Authors suggested seasonal influenza vaccinations each recruit few new T cells.

TCRdb recomputed calls from the RT-PCR reads with MiXCR, one row per CDR3 protein. Among 800,000 or so distinct CDR3 sequences listed, 20% to 25% were seen once. Germline V gene sequence: CDR1 SGHTA, CDR2 FQGNSA. The CDR3 spans 15 residues. With 4 bases removed from V and 4 bases from J, the gap between germline ends came to 16 bases. This clonotype was seen ten or more times. Its antigen is unidentified. This sample comprised PBMCs from blood, obtained 5 days after vaccination. This clonotype originated in a man aged 45-65 years who received an inactivated influenza vaccine. The chain carries TRBV7-2 and TRBJ1-2, with a possible D match to TRBD1 (5 bases). CDR3 region: CASSSHGAWSYGYTF. Written as DNA, the CDR3 is TGTGCCAGCAGCTCCCATGGGGCCTGGTCCTATGGCTACACCTTC.